This T cell receptor (beta chain) was captured in a study of a mutant IDH1 vaccine in newly diagnosed glioma. Time point: week 47, end of study. Each vaccine dose was 300 ug of mutant IDH1 20-mer peptide, with topical imiquimod. The method was immunoSEQ multiplex PCR; TCRdb's version includes in-frame clones alone and lacks a portion of them. The repertoire holds 20,000 to 30,000 clones, about 81% seen once, with around 3.8% in the top ten. The germline V gene has CDR1 SGDLS and CDR2 YYNGEE. The germline V and J ends were trimmed by 0 bases and 1 base, with 16 bases remaining between them. The CDR3 loop spans 17 amino acids. Remarks on this clone: Antigen specificity is unknown.

J is TRBJ1-1 and V is TRBV9; D gene uncertain. The clonotype comes from a man aged 35 to 55 with glioma. Some clones in this sample may be carry-over from other donors' samples. This specimen consisted of PBMCs, obtained from a glioma patient whose treatment included an IDH1 peptide vaccine. For the CDR3, the DNA is TGTGCCAGCAGCGTAGTCGAGGGCGGGCGGGGGAACACTGAAGCTTTCTTT. Amino acid sequence: CASSVVEGGRGNTEAFF.